Presented here are 32 T cell receptor beta chains from one specimen sequenced in a study of T cell responses to AZD1222 COVID-19 vaccine. The repertoire was sequenced with immunoSEQ multiplex PCR; TCRdb's copy has only in-frame clones and lacks some. The top ten hold over 3% of the sample, which has roughly 97,000 clones, roughly 86% seen once. This specimen consisted of peripheral blood, obtained 28 days after the second dose of the MenACWY control vaccine. Source of these receptors: an adult who received the MenACWY meningococcal vaccine as a control.

This clone appeared once. The gene calls are TRBV5-4 and TRBJ1-2, with 8 bases identical to TRBD1. Losses at the gene ends were 1 base for V and 0 bases for J; bases not matched to a gene: 5. The length of the CDR3 is 16 residues. Germline CDR1 is SGHNT and CDR2 is YYREEE (reference sequence). CDR3 nucleotide sequence: TGTGCCAGCAGCTTGCCCAACAGGGGGACTAACTATGGCTACACCTTC. This translates into CASSLPNRGTNYGYTF. Looking up the rest from reference TRBV5-4 and TRBJ1-2 gives the full variable domain: ETGVTQSPTHLIKTRGQQVTLRCSSQSGHNTVSWYQQALGQGPQFIFQYYREEENGRGNFPPRFSGLQFPNYSSELNVNALELDDSALYLCASSLPNRGTNYGYTFGSGTRLTVV.

This chain connects TRBV5-1 to TRBJ1-1; D ambiguous. CDR3 size: 13 residues. Germline V lookup: CDR1 SGHRS, CDR2 YFSETQ. V dropped 4 bases and J dropped 0 bases, with 7 bases sitting between them. The CDR3 sequence is CASSPNLNTEAFF. The CDR3 nucleotides are TGCGCCAGCAGCCCCAATTTGAACACTGAAGCTTTCTTT.

The chain has TRBV6-5 and TRBJ2-5, with D perhaps assigned TRBD1 or TRBD2 (6 bases each). CDR3 length: 16 residues. Deletions cut 2 bases from V and 5 bases from J, with 18 bases between. Germline-derived CDR1 and CDR2 are MNHEY and SVGAGI. The CDR3 loop is CASSYRGGHVEETQYF. CDR3 DNA sequence: TGTGCCAGCAGTTACAGAGGGGGGCACGTTGAGGAGACCCAGTACTTC.

The chain uses TRBV30 and TRBJ1-2; D gene unclear. Germline-derived CDR1 and CDR2 are GTSNPN and SVGIG (reference sequence). Trimming took off 7 bases at V and 6 bases at J, with 21 bases between the two ends. CDR3 size: 14 residues. The CDR3 is CALEYWGAGDGYTF. The CDR3 DNA is TGTGCCTTGGAGTATTGGGGAGCCGGGGATGGCTACACCTTC.

The rearrangement links TRBV5-1 to TRBJ2-3; TRBD2 is a possible D gene (5 bases). CDR1 is SGHRS, CDR2 YFSETQ, per germline. This CDR3 contains 16 residues. Deletions cut 0 bases from V and 0 bases from J, with 11 bases between. CDR3 sequence reads: CASSLVGGLSTDTQYF. As DNA, the CDR3 is TGCGCCAGCAGCTTGGTCGGCGGGCTCAGCACAGATACGCAGTATTTT.

This rearrangement joins TRBV7-9 to TRBJ2-7; 8 bases line up with TRBD2. The CDR3 has 15 residues. V lost 5 bases and J lost 5; bases outside the gene matches: 11. Germline CDR1 SEHNR, CDR2 FQNEAQ (reference sequence). The CDR3, as DNA: TGTGCCAGCAGCCTTGTTCTCGGGGGGGCGCACGAGCAGTACTTC. Its translation is CASSLVLGGAHEQYF.

In the case of this clone: A read error may account for a junction end that differs from germline. The J gene is TRBJ2-1, the V gene TRBV6-2 or TRBV6-3, with 7 nucleotides matching TRBD1. The CDR3 covers 15 residues. Per germline, CDR1 MNHEY and CDR2 SVGEGT. The CDR3 protein is CASSHSGGSYNEQFF. The DNA for the CDR3 is TGTGCCAGCAGTCACTCAGGGGGCTCCTACAATGAGCAGTTCTTC.

V usage is TRBV11-3 and J usage is TRBJ2-3, with 7 bases aligning to TRBD1. The CDR3 has 13 amino acids. The germline V gene has CDR1 SGHNT and CDR2 YENEEA. Germline trimming cut 5 bases from V and 4 bases from J; bases unmatched to any gene: 3. CDR3 in amino acids: CASSRTGADTQYF. The DNA for the CDR3 is TGTGCCAGCAGCAGAACAGGGGCAGATACGCAGTATTTT.

The chain couples TRBV29-1 to TRBJ2-7; unclear D gene. The germline CDR1 and CDR2 sequences are SQVTM and ANQGSEA. The CDR3 loop spans 13 amino acids. The V and J ends lost 5 bases and 1 base respectively, with 12 bases between them. The DNA for the CDR3 is TGCAGCGTTTTCTCAGGTATTTCCTACGAGCAGTACTTC. Amino acids: CSVFSGISYEQYF.

The rearrangement links TRBV10-3 to TRBJ1-2; D is perhaps TRBD1 (5 bases). Germline loops: CDR1 ENHRY, CDR2 SYGVKD. The CDR3 spans 14 residues. V shed 7 bases and J shed 3 bases, with 15 bases lying between them. Here the CDR3 DNA reads TGTGCCATCACCAGGGACCCTCGAGACTATGGCTACACCTTC. Encoded protein: CAITRDPRDYGYTF.

The chain combines TRBV5-6 with TRBJ2-3; D not resolved. Germline V gene lookup returns CDR1 SGHDT and CDR2 YYEEEE. The CDR3 runs 14 residues. Deletions cut 2 bases from V and 4 bases from J, with 11 bases between. The CDR3 DNA follows: TGTGCCAGCAGCTTTTTCACATCCGCAGATACGCAGTATTTT. Protein sequence: CASSFFTSADTQYF. The full variable domain, rest sourced from reference TRBV5-6 and TRBJ2-3, is DAGVTQSPTHLIKTRGQQVTLRCSPKSGHDTVSWYQQALGQGPQFIFQYYEEEERQRGNFPDRFSGHQFPNYSSELNVNALLLGDSALYLCASSFFTSADTQYFGPGTRLTVL.

The V gene is TRBV7-2, the J gene TRBJ2-7; 10 bases fit TRBD2. Germline CDR1 SGHTA, CDR2 FQGNSA. J lost 6 bases, V lost 3 bases, and 2 bases had no gene match. This CDR3 has 13 amino acids. CDR3 amino acids: CASSFQRGGEQYF. In nucleotides, the CDR3 is TGTGCCAGCAGCTTCCAGCGGGGGGGCGAGCAGTACTTC.

V and J are TRBV5-3 and TRBJ1-5; TRBD1 agrees at 8 bases. TRBV5-3 is noted as an ORF with a role that remains uncertain. The CDR3 has 16 amino acids. Unmatched junction bases numbered 6, after V lost 4 bases and J lost 0 bases. CDR3: CARSQGQAYSNQPQHF. The CDR3 DNA is TGTGCCAGAAGCCAGGGACAGGCCTATAGCAATCAGCCCCAGCATTTT.

The chain's CDR3 is CASSTTGQGKAFF. As DNA, the CDR3 is TGTGCCAGTAGTACGACGGGACAGGGGAAAGCTTTCTTT. V is TRBV19 and J is TRBJ1-1; 10 bases are shared with TRBD1. Trimming cost V 4 bases and J 9 bases; bases outside gene matches: 5. This CDR3 region has 13 residues. Per germline, CDR1 LNHDA and CDR2 SQIVND (reference sequence).

The rearrangement uses TRBV18 and TRBJ1-1; D call uncertain. From germline, CDR1 is KGHSH and CDR2 LQKENI. The CDR3 is 15 residues long. The ends were cut back, 6 bases at V and 3 bases at J, with 17 bases in the middle. The CDR3, as DNA: TGTGCCAGCTCGCCTAGAGGAAGGGCCTACACTGAAGCTTTCTTT. Amino acid sequence: CASSPRGRAYTEAFF.

The rearrangement links TRBV5-1 to TRBJ1-1; perhaps TRBD1 as D (6 bases). Deletions cut 4 bases from V and 1 base from J, with 11 bases between. The germline gives CDR1 SGHRS, CDR2 YFSETQ. The CDR3 has 14 amino acids. The DNA for the CDR3 is TGCGCCAGCAGCCCGGACAGTGAGAACACTGAAGCTTTCTTT. Encoded protein: CASSPDSENTEAFF.

The gene calls are TRBV4-3 and TRBJ1-2, with D possibly being TRBD1 (6 bases). Germline loops: CDR1 LGHNA, CDR2 YSLEER. CDR3 length: 16 amino acids. V was trimmed by 2 bases and J by 5 bases, leaving 18 bases between them. CDR3 sequence: CASSQSPGGLTYGYTF. In DNA, the CDR3 is TGCGCCAGCAGCCAATCCCCGGGGGGCCTGACATATGGCTACACCTTC.

Worth noting for this clone: No DNA is shown, since the ends of the CDR3 on it are uncertain; the CDR3 is the one TCRdb lists. The chain recombines TRBV24-1 with TRBJ2-7; TRBD2 reflects the table's D call only, with no check against the DNA. The CDR3 spans 21 residues, counting both ends. CDR1 is KGHDR, CDR2 SFDVKD, per germline. CDR3 sequence: CAPRGTPTSSTSGLLSHEQYF.

The chain carries TRBV28 and TRBJ2-1, with D hard to call. The germline V gene has CDR1 MDHEN and CDR2 SYDVKM. The CDR3 is 16 residues long. Trimming took 3 bases from V and 0 from J, leaving 12 bases between them. The CDR3 DNA reads as TGTGCCAGCAGTTTCTTGGTCAGCAGCTCCTACAATGAGCAGTTCTTC. This encodes CASSFLVSSSYNEQFF.

The rearrangement joins TRBV11-2 to TRBJ2-5, with D possibly matching TRBD1 (6 bases). The germline CDR1 and CDR2 sequences are SGHAT and FQNNGV. V shed 0 bases and J shed 7 bases, with 12 bases lying between them. CDR3 length: 14 amino acids. The CDR3 DNA follows: TGTGCCAGCAGCTTAGAGGGGGCTGCGGGGACCCAGTACTTC. Its protein is CASSLEGAAGTQYF. The variable domain in full, completed from reference TRBV11-2 and TRBJ2-5, reads EAGVAQSPRYKIIEKRQSVAFWCNPISGHATLYWYQQILGQGPKLLIQFQNNGVVDDSQLPKDRFSAERLKGVDSTLKIQPAKLEDSAVYLCASSLEGAAGTQYFGPGTRLLVL.

Concerning this clone itself: The sample carries other DNA sequences with the same CDR3. The genes are TRBV28 and TRBJ2-6; D not resolved. The CDR3 runs to 15 residues. Germline V gives CDR1 MDHEN, CDR2 SYDVKM. Trimming stripped 3 bases from V and 0 bases from J, with 6 bases between. The CDR3 coding sequence is TGTGCCAGCAGTTTGGGTGGCTCTGGGGCCAACGTCCTGACTTTC. Translation gives CASSLGGSGANVLTF.

The chain uses TRBV4-2 and TRBJ1-5; D gene uncertain. The CDR3 runs to 12 residues. Germline assignment: CDR1 LGHNA and CDR2 YNFKEQ. Trimming shortened V by 3 bases and J by 3 bases, and 3 bases separated the two germline ends. The CDR3 protein is CASSHLNQPQHF. The CDR3 nucleotides are TGTGCCAGCAGCCACCTCAATCAGCCCCAGCATTTT.

This clone was seen a handful of times. The chain has TRBV24-1 and TRBJ2-7; the D gene is possibly TRBD1 (6 bases). Germline V CDR1 and CDR2: KGHDR, SFDVKD. Trimming took off 1 base at V and 3 bases at J, with 12 bases between the two ends. This CDR3 has 15 amino acids. For the CDR3, the DNA is TGTGCCACCAGTGATTTACAGGGAGAGGTCTACGAGCAGTACTTC. It encodes CATSDLQGEVYEQYF.

This sequence joins TRBV6-1 and TRBJ2-5; D may be TRBD2 (6 bases). V lost 2 bases and J lost 1, with 14 bases in between. CDR1 is MNHNS and CDR2 is SASEGT in the germline V gene. CDR3 length: 16 residues. CDR3 protein: CASSEWGESSQETQYF. CDR3 DNA: TGTGCCAGCAGTGAATGGGGGGAGTCAAGCCAAGAGACCCAGTACTTC.

The J gene is TRBJ2-1, the V gene TRBV4-2; TRBD1 matches at 10 bases. The V segment lost 1 base and the J segment 3 bases; nucleotides outside the gene matches: 3. The CDR3 sequence is 16 residues long. The germline gives CDR1 LGHNA, CDR2 YNFKEQ. CDR3 loop: CASSQGGQGRYNEQFF. CDR3 in DNA: TGTGCCAGCAGCCAAGGGGGACAGGGGCGCTACAATGAGCAGTTCTTC.

V gene TRBV12-5 combines with J gene TRBJ2-3; D possibly corresponds to TRBD1 (6 bases). Germline CDR1 and CDR2: LGHNT and FRNRAP. Trimming shortened V by 2 bases and J by 6 bases, and 12 bases separated the two germline ends. There are 14 residues in the CDR3. CDR3 residues: CASGLSGVVDTQYF. For the CDR3, the DNA is TGTGCTAGTGGTTTGTCAGGGGTGGTGGATACGCAGTATTTT.

V and J are TRBV28 and TRBJ1-5; 8 bases line up with TRBD1. The junction had 4 bases not matched to a gene; V was cut back by 6 bases and J by 3 bases. This CDR3 spans 14 amino acids. From germline, CDR1 is MDHEN and CDR2 SYDVKM. The CDR3 nucleotides read TGTGCCAGCAGCCTGGACAGGGTCAATCAGCCCCAGCATTTT. Its translation is CASSLDRVNQPQHF.

This clone showed up just once. The CDR3 DNA reads TGTGCCAGCAGCCAAGTAAGGGCAAAGACCGGGGAGCTGTTTTTT. It translates to CASSQVRAKTGELFF. This chain links TRBV3-1 (or the pseudogene TRBV3-2) with TRBJ2-2, with unresolved D. Germline lookup yields CDR1 LGHDT and CDR2 YNNKEL (reference sequence). The CDR3 is 15 residues long. Trimming cost V 1 base and J 5 bases, with 11 bases left between them.

This chain uses TRBV11-2 with TRBJ1-1; tentative D call: TRBD1 (5 bases). The CDR3 consists of 15 residues. CDR1 and CDR2 from the germline V gene are SGHAT and FQNNGV. V was clipped by 5 bases and J by 0 bases, with 13 bases between them. The CDR3 nucleotides are TGTGCCAGCAGCCGGAGTAGACAGATGAACACTGAAGCTTTCTTT. Amino acid sequence: CASSRSRQMNTEAFF.

The chain combines TRBV11-2 with TRBJ1-1, with D possibly being TRBD1 (6 bases). V was trimmed by 5 bases and J by 4 bases, leaving 17 bases between them. Germline loops: CDR1 SGHAT, CDR2 FQNNGV. This CDR3 is 15 amino acids long. The CDR3 nucleotides are TGTGCCAGCAGCCAATACAGGGAAGGAAGCACTGAAGCTTTCTTT. It encodes CASSQYREGSTEAFF.

The chain couples TRBV4-1 to TRBJ2-3, with 7 bases lining up with TRBD1. V lost 4 bases and J lost 0; bases outside the gene matches: 7. This CDR3 contains 16 residues. Looked up from germline, CDR1 is MGHRA and CDR2 is YSYEKL. In DNA, the CDR3 is TGCGCCAGCAGCCCAAGCCGGGACAGAAGCACAGATACGCAGTATTTT. Translation: CASSPSRDRSTDTQYF.

The CDR3: CASSIFPGGQYF. In DNA, the CDR3 is TGTGCCAGCAGCATTTTTCCCGGGGGACAGTACTTC. The rearrangement joins TRBV7-2 to TRBJ2-7, with a weak D call TRBD2 (6 bases). The CDR3 is made up of 12 amino acids. CDR1 SGHTA and CDR2 FQGNSA come from the germline V gene. V gave up 5 bases and J gave up 10 bases, with 15 bases separating them. Supplemented by reference TRBV7-2 and TRBJ2-7, the full variable domain reads GAGVSQSPSNKVTEKGKDVELRCDPISGHTALYWYRQSLGQGLEFLIYFQGNSAPDKSGLPSDRFSAERTGGSVSTLTIQRTQQEDSAVYLCASSIFPGGQYFGPGTRLTVT.